These 8 T cell receptor beta chains were sequenced from one sample in a study of blood T cell repertoires in COVID-19. The method was immunoSEQ multiplex PCR; TCRdb's version includes in-frame clones alone and lacks a portion of them. The table lists roughly 280,000 clones, around 89% of them singletons, with 2.5% to 3.5% in the top ten. Sequencing was carried out using PBMCs or T cells enriched from blood (not recorded which). These receptor sequences come from a woman in her fifties or sixties who had recovered from COVID-19.

V usage is TRBV28 and J usage is TRBJ2-2; 8 nucleotides agree with TRBD2. Trimming at V came to 3 bases and at J to 0 bases, leaving 3 bases not matched to a gene. The CDR3 totals 16 residues. Looked up from germline, CDR1 is MDHEN and CDR2 is SYDVKM. The CDR3 DNA is TGTGCCAGCAGTTTCCGCGGGAGGACGAACACCGGGGAGCTGTTTTTT. This gives the protein CASSFRGRTNTGELFF.

The rearrangement joins TRBV3-1 (or the pseudogene TRBV3-2) to TRBJ2-7, with 7 bases lining up with TRBD2. V shed 4 bases and J 0 bases; nucleotides not matched to a gene: 9. Germline loops: CDR1 LGHDT, CDR2 YNNKEL (reference sequence). CDR3 length: 16 residues. As DNA, the CDR3 is TGTGCCAGCAGCCGGCCCCCTCAGCGGGACTCCTACGAGCAGTACTTC. It is translated as CASSRPPQRDSYEQYF.

The V call is TRBV6-6, the J call TRBJ1-2; the match to TRBD1 covers 8 bases. Germline CDR1 is MNHNY and CDR2 is SVGAGI (reference sequence). This CDR3 contains 13 residues. Losses at the gene ends were 6 bases for V and 6 bases for J; bases not matched to a gene: 6. The DNA for the CDR3 is TGTGCCAGCAGGGCTACAGGGGGAGATGGCTACACCTTC. Protein: CASRATGGDGYTF.

The J gene is TRBJ1-4, the V gene TRBV6-5, with 7 bases aligning to TRBD1. The CDR3 totals 14 residues. The V segment lost 5 bases and the J segment 4 bases; nucleotides outside the gene matches: 4. Germline V gene data show CDR1 as MNHEY and CDR2 as SVGAGI. The CDR3 sequence: CASSTRQGNEKLFF. CDR3 nucleotides: TGTGCCAGCAGTACAAGACAGGGTAATGAAAAACTGTTTTTT.

This clone occurred once. V gene TRBV28 combines with J gene TRBJ1-1; weak D call: TRBD1 (5 bases). Germline loops: CDR1 MDHEN, CDR2 SYDVKM. Trimming removed 6 bases at V and 3 bases at J, with 8 bases between. The CDR3 has 12 amino acids. The CDR3 loop reads CASRQVDTEAFF. The CDR3 DNA is TGTGCCAGCAGACAGGTAGACACTGAAGCTTTCTTT.

The chain employs TRBV12-1 and TRBJ2-7; TRBD2, the D gene given by the table, was not confirmed from the DNA. TRBV12-1 is shown as a pseudogene. The CDR3 extends over 17 amino acids. The CDR3 region is CASSWWRTRRRGYEQYF. CDR3 in DNA: TGTGCCAGCAGCTGGTGGCGGACTAGACGAAGGGGCTACGAGCAGTACTTC.

The chain is built from TRBV19 and TRBJ2-3; 7 bases align to TRBD2. The junction had 9 bases not matched to a gene; V was cut back by 5 bases and J by 4 bases. Looked up from germline, CDR1 is LNHDA and CDR2 is SQIVND (reference sequence). The length of the CDR3 is 15 residues. This chain's CDR3 is CASSFGGSKADTQYF. The CDR3 DNA sequence: TGTGCCAGTAGTTTTGGCGGGAGTAAAGCAGATACGCAGTATTTT.

This clone was seen just once. V usage is TRBV28 and J usage is TRBJ2-5, with TRBD2 matching over 10 bases. With V trimmed by 7 bases and J by 1 base, 6 bases remained unmatched. The CDR3 runs to 15 residues. Germline V gene data show CDR1 as MDHEN and CDR2 as SYDVKM. Here the CDR3 reads CASNKLAGSQETQYF. CDR3 nucleotide sequence: TGTGCCAGCAACAAACTAGCGGGAAGCCAAGAGACCCAGTACTTC.